A selection of T cell receptor beta chains follows, all from one sample in a study of immune evolution from preneoplasia to lung adenocarcinoma. Only in-frame clones appear in the TCRdb table, and some are missing; sequencing was by immunoSEQ multiplex PCR. The sample carries some 15,000 clones, 75% to 90% recorded once. The sequencing sample was made of FFPE invasive lung adenocarcinoma tissue. The receptors were sampled from a person aged 65 to 79 with invasive lung adenocarcinoma. Each CDR3 is given with its conserved first and last residue. A D gene is named only where the DNA matches it firmly. Size is stated for part of the rows, as once, few or many counts, or as a class when the clone is expanded.

V	size	D	J	DNA	CDR3
TRBV30	NA	NA	TRBJ1-5	TGTGCCTGGAGCCCCGTTGGGGGGGCCCATCAGCCCCAGCATTTT	CAWSPVGGAHQPQHF
TRBV6-6	NA	TRBD1	TRBJ2-5	TGTGCCAGCCGACAGGGCGCAGAGACCCAGTACTTC	CASRQGAETQYF
TRBV7-9	NA	TRBD1	TRBJ1-1	TGTGCCAGCAGCGTACAGGGGATCAACACTGAAGCTTTCTTT	CASSVQGINTEAFF
TRBV7-9	once	NA	TRBJ1-2	TGTGCCAGCAGCTCCTCGAGCGGAGTCGGCTACACCTTC	CASSSSSGVGYTF
TRBV15	NA	NA	TRBJ1-1	TGTGCCACCAGCAGAGCAAGGAGTAACTTACCAGCGGCTTTCTTT	CATSRARSNLPAAFF
TRBV21-1	NA	NA	TRBJ2-7	TGTGCCAGCAGCAAAGGACCGGTTAGCTCCTACGAGCAGTACTTC	CASSKGPVSSYEQYF
TRBV9	NA	TRBD1	TRBJ1-4	TGTGCCAGCAGCGCCCGACCGGGACAGCCTAATGAAAAACTGTTTTTT	CASSARPGQPNEKLFF
TRBV15	NA	TRBD2	TRBJ2-1	TGTGCCACCAGCAGTCCTAGCGGGAGGTCCCGACGCTACAATGAGCAGTTCTTC	CATSSPSGRSRRYNEQFF
TRBV7-8	NA	TRBD1	TRBJ2-7	TGTGCCAGCAGCCACACTTCGGGACAGGGGGACTACGAGCAGTACTTC	CASSHTSGQGDYEQYF
TRBV11-2	NA	NA	TRBJ2-7	TGTGCCAGCAGCTTTGGGGGGGGGCCCACCTACGAGCAGTACTTC	CASSFGGGPTYEQYF
TRBV6-1	NA	NA	TRBJ2-3	TGTGCCAGCAGACAGATATCCGGGGTTACGCAGTATTTT	CASRQISGVTQYF
TRBV5-8	medium-sized	NA	TRBJ2-6	TGTGCCAGCAGCTTGGAAGTCTCTGGGGCCAACGTCCTGACTTTC	CASSLEVSGANVLTF
TRBV19	NA	NA	TRBJ2-1	TGTGCCAGTAGTATAGATCTGCGACCGCGTTACAATGAGCAGTTCTTC	CASSIDLRPRYNEQFF
TRBV7-9	NA	NA	TRBJ2-7	TGTGCCAGCAGCTTATCAGGCCCCTACGAGCAGTACTTC	CASSLSGPYEQYF
TRBV14	NA	TRBD2	TRBJ2-2	TGTGCCAGCGGACTAGCGGCCGGGGAGCTGTTTTTT	CASGLAAGELFF
TRBV7-9	NA	NA	TRBJ1-3	TGTGCCAGCAGCCCGACGGAGAGCTCTGGAAACACCATATATTTT	CASSPTESSGNTIYF
TRBV30	few	NA	TRBJ2-7	TGTGCCTACCGGGACGGCACCTACGAGCAGTACTTC	CAYRDGTYEQYF
TRBV18	NA	TRBD1	TRBJ1-4	TGTGCCAGCTCACCACCGGGACAGCGTGAAAAACTGTTTTTT	CASSPPGQREKLFF
TRBV19	NA	NA	TRBJ1-2	TGTGCCAGTAGTCCCGGGACGAATAACTATGGCTACACCTTC	CASSPGTNNYGYTF
TRBV28	NA	NA	TRBJ1-1	TGTGCCAGCAGGCCAAATTCCGGGACCGCTGAAGCTTTCTTT	CASRPNSGTAEAFF
TRBV15	NA	NA	TRBJ2-7	TGTGCCACCAGCAGAGGTGGGGCAGGGAACTACGAGCAGTACTTC	CATSRGGAGNYEQYF
TRBV4-2	NA	NA	TRBJ1-2	TGTGCCAGCAGTGGGAGACGTGTTTATGGCTACACCTTC	CASSGRRVYGYTF
TRBV9	NA	TRBD2	TRBJ2-1	TGTGCCAGCAGCGATAGCGGGACCTACAATGAGCAGTTCTTC	CASSDSGTYNEQFF
TRBV9	NA	TRBD1	TRBJ1-1	TGTGCCAGCAGCGTGACAGGGGGCACTGAAGCTTTCTTT	CASSVTGGTEAFF
TRBV6-5	NA	NA	TRBJ1-1	TGTGCCAGCAGTTACCGGGGGGTGGGTAAGACTGAAGCTTTCTTT	CASSYRGVGKTEAFF
TRBV30	NA	TRBD1	TRBJ1-1	TGTGCCTGGAGTGTCTGGGGGGGACAGTACACTGAAGCTTTCTTT	CAWSVWGGQYTEAFF
TRBV18	NA	NA	TRBJ2-3	TGTGCCAGCTCACCTGAGTCGGCGGGACTCACAGATACGCAGTATTTT	CASSPESAGLTDTQYF
TRBV10-3	NA	TRBD1	TRBJ2-3	TGTGCCATCAGTGGCCCAACAGGGGATCTCCCCACAGATACGCAGTATTTT	CAISGPTGDLPTDTQYF
TRBV4-1	NA	NA	TRBJ1-2	TGCGCCAGCAGCCCGGTTGGGGGGGGAATGAGTGGCTACACCTTC	CASSPVGGGMSGYTF
TRBV6-6	NA	NA	TRBJ2-2	TGTGCCAGCGTGGGACCACTTAACACCGGGGAGCTGTTTTTT	CASVGPLNTGELFF
TRBV29-1	once	TRBD1	TRBJ2-3	TGCAGCGTTGAGGGACAGGGATGGGCCGGGGATACGCAGTATTTT	CSVEGQGWAGDTQYF
TRBV11-2	NA	TRBD1	TRBJ2-6	TGTGCCAGCAGCCTAAGATCGACAGGGGACTCTTGGGCCAACGTCCTGACTTTC	CASSLRSTGDSWANVLTF
TRBV19	NA	NA	TRBJ1-1	TGTGCCAGTAGTATAGTGCACGGACGAGGGAACACTGAAGCTTTCTTT	CASSIVHGRGNTEAFF
TRBV30	NA	TRBD2	TRBJ2-1	TGTGCCTGGAGTGTTGGACTAGCGGGTAACAATGAGCAGTTCTTC	CAWSVGLAGNNEQFF
TRBV28	NA	NA	TRBJ1-2	TGTGCCAGCAGTTTTGGGGGAAACTATGGCTACACCTTC	CASSFGGNYGYTF
TRBV2	NA	NA	TRBJ1-5	TGTGCCAGCAGTGCGACTGGGGATAGCAATCAGCCCCAGCATTTT	CASSATGDSNQPQHF
TRBV2	NA	NA	TRBJ2-3	TGTGCCAGCAGCTGGGACACCGTCTCGGGAATGGATACGCAGTATTTT	CASSWDTVSGMDTQYF
TRBV18	NA	NA	TRBJ1-1	TGTGCCAGCTCATTCGCCGACGTTAGCAACACTGAAGCTTTCTTT	CASSFADVSNTEAFF
TRBV5-1	once	NA	TRBJ2-5	TGCGCCAGCAGCTTGGAAGAGACCCAGTACTTC	CASSLEETQYF
TRBV2	NA	NA	TRBJ1-2	TGTGCCAGCAAAACCCTAGGCGGATACTATGGCTACACCTTC	CASKTLGGYYGYTF
TRBV28	NA	TRBD1	TRBJ1-1	TGTGCCAGCGTCGACCGGGACAGGGTAACTGAAGCTTTCTTT	CASVDRDRVTEAFF
TRBV29-1	NA	TRBD2	TRBJ2-1	TGCAGCGCGCGGGAGGCTATCAATGAGCAGTTCTTC	CSAREAINEQFF
TRBV18	NA	TRBD1	TRBJ1-1	TGTGCCAGCTCACCTGAACAGGGGGCCGAAGCTTTCTTT	CASSPEQGAEAFF